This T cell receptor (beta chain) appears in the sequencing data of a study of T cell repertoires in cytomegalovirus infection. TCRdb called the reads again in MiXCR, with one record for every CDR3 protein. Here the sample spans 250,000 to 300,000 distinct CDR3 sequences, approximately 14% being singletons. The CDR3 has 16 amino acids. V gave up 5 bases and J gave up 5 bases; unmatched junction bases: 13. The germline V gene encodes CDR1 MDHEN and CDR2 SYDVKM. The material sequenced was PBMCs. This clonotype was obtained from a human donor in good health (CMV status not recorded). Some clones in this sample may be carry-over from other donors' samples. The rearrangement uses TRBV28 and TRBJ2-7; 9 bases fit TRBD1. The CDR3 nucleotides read TGTGCCAGCAGTCTCCTGACAGGGGGAGTGCGAAACGAGCAGTACTTC. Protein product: CASSLLTGGVRNEQYF.